The present TCR beta chain was sequenced within a study of blood T cells in healthy people across ages (dated by TCRdb to between 2014 and 2016). Study-wide context: In model experiments, template switching captured about one uniquely barcoded TCR beta cDNA molecule for every two T cells. To avoid experimental bias, donors of different ages were distributed randomly across sequencing lanes. The study analyzed two additional independent replicas of 1 million unique cDNA reads from the same blood draw for two donors, one aged 18 to 29 and one aged 80 or older. Age-related changes in TCR beta repertoire diversity were measured in the study by deep sequencing normalized with unique cDNA molecular identifiers. Four age groups were formed from the donors: young (average around 15 years), middle-aged (approximately 41), aged (62) and long-lived (about 80). Overall study results and their limits: Because donor CMV infection status was unknown, age-related changes in expanded clonotypes were potentially confounded. Compared with the aged group, the long-lived group had more naive CD4+ T cells, fewer expanded clones and increased TCR diversity, suggesting age selection. Observed TCR beta diversity per million T cells fell roughly linearly with age, and a significant reduction was already apparent by age around 40. Estimates of total diversity from one million sequenced T cells were regarded as lower bounds and underestimates. A strong correlation was found between observed TCR beta diversity and the percentage of naive T cells measured by flow cytometry. Since profiling was done on bulk unsorted PBMCs, naive and antigen-experienced compartments could not be conclusively compared.

Library preparation was by 5' RACE. Sequenced on an Illumina HiSeq 2500. The second PCR ran for about 6 to 12 cycles and used a J-beta primer mix along with a sample-barcoded 5' primer. Each TCR beta cDNA molecule received a unique molecular identifier from a template-switch 5' adaptor carrying 12 random nucleotides. Each sample yielded at least 3 million CDR3-containing paired-end reads. The Mint cDNA synthesis kit, primed by a TRBC-specific oligonucleotide, was used to synthesize first-strand cDNA from all RNA. Following uracil-DNA glycosylase treatment, a first 18-cycle PCR with universal primers M1SS and BC2_uni_R was performed on all cDNA. The paper's processing steps were these. Each sample was normalized by randomly selecting 1 million high-quality reads, each carrying a distinct molecular identifier. Reads with shared molecular identifiers were discarded instead of being binned into consensus sequences. CDR3 identification, clonotype clustering and error correction used MiTCR with a Q25 quality threshold and the strictest error-elimination algorithm. Lower-bound total TCR beta diversity was estimated with a nonparametric unseen species model using Euler transformation. TCRdb trimmed public reads at Q25 via fastp, called clones via MiXCR and kept in-frame beta chains. Identical CDR3 proteins give one entry, which carries the most common genes and DNA. TCRdb, not the authors, supplied the V and J calls. Counted in this sample were approximately 880,000 distinct CDR3 sequences; 45% to 50% of them appeared once. The ten biggest clones cover roughly 13% of the sample.

The roughly 37 donors, aged about 6 to 100 years, were systemically healthy Caucasian individuals from Russia. Approximately 9.3 milliliters of peripheral blood were drawn from each donor into EDTA-treated Vacutainer tubes. Ficoll-Paque density-gradient centrifugation was used to isolate PBMCs, with at least 6.5 million obtained per sample. Total RNA was extracted from PBMCs with Trizol reagent, with at least 6 micrograms obtained per sample. For every donor, flow cytometry on a PBMC aliquot measured the percentage of naive CD45RAhigh/CD27high T cells. As concerns this clonotype: Its specific antigen is unknown. Base qualities are not recorded, but no much larger clone differs from it by a single base.

Spanning cysteine to phenylalanine, the CDR3 consists of 14 amino acids. The kept DNA is CDR3 alone, 42 bases in frame from the first base. The junction shows trimming of 5 bases on V and 7 bases on J, and the gene matches do not reach 8 bases of it. CDR1 and CDR2, per the germline V gene, are SGHNT and YENEEA. The sequence derives from a man aged 25-40 years in good health. The chain was built from TRBV11-3 and TRBJ1-2, with 9 bases aligning to TRBD1. The sequencing input was blood. The CDR3 in this case is CASSATDRGSGYTF. The bases are TGTGCCAGCAGCGCGACGGACAGGGGATCTGGCTACACCTTC. With all but the CDR3 taken from the reference TRBV11-3 and TRBJ1-2 genes, the full variable domain is: EAGVVQSPRYKIIEKKQPVAFWCNPISGHNTLYWYLQNLGQGPELLIRYENEEAVDDSQLPKDRFSAERLKGVDSTLKIQPAELGDSAVYLCASSATDRGSGYTFGSGTRLTVV.